A single sample is the source of the 11 T cell receptor beta chains below, sequenced in a study of lymphopenia after photon versus proton radiotherapy. Here immunoSEQ multiplex PCR was the method, and the copy in TCRdb shows in-frame clones only, minus some. The sample lists 15,000 or so clones, 70% to 90% occurring once. Sequencing used peripheral blood, obtained from a patient treated with proton-based radiotherapy. The receptor set was obtained from a woman aged 55-75 years with cholangiocarcinoma. Some clones in this sample may be carry-over from other donors' samples.

The chain uses TRBV5-1 and TRBJ1-5, with 8 bases identical to TRBD1. Per germline, CDR1 SGHRS and CDR2 YFSETQ. V trimming: 2 bases; J trimming: 6 bases; junction bases outside the gene matches: 10. The CDR3 extends over 16 amino acids. This CDR3 reads CASSLTPQGAGQPQHF. As DNA, the CDR3 is TGCGCCAGCAGCTTAACACCCCAGGGGGCTGGTCAGCCCCAGCATTTT.

The chain recombines TRBV5-1 with TRBJ2-3; weak D call: TRBD2 (5 bases). The CDR3 is made up of 14 amino acids. Between the trimmed V and J ends, which lost 4 bases and 0 bases, there was a span of 9 bases. The germline gives CDR1 SGHRS, CDR2 YFSETQ. The CDR3 DNA is TGCGCCAGCAGCACGACTACAAGCACAGATACGCAGTATTTT. The encoded protein is CASSTTTSTDTQYF.

CDR3 in DNA: TGTGCCAGCAGCTCGAGACGGGACGGGGCCCAGCATTTT. Protein: CASSSRRDGAQHF. The rearrangement joins TRBV7-6 to TRBJ1-5, with D possibly being TRBD1 (5 bases). V lost 4 bases, J lost 11 bases, and 15 bases lay in between. The germline gives CDR1 SGHVS, CDR2 FNYEAQ. The CDR3 runs 13 residues. Full variable domain (outside the CDR3, taken from reference TRBV7-6 and TRBJ1-5): GAGVSQSPRYKVTKRGQDVALRCDPISGHVSLYWYRQALGQGPEFLTYFNYEAQQDKSGLPNDRFSAERPEGSISTLTIQRTEQRDSAMYRCASSSRRDGAQHFGDGTRLSIL.

The CDR3 is CASSRGRENPYEQYF. The CDR3, as DNA: TGTGCCAGCAGCCGGGGCCGTGAAAACCCCTACGAGCAGTACTTC. V usage is TRBV5-4 and J usage is TRBJ2-7, with D tentatively TRBD1 or TRBD2 (5 bases each). Germline V gene lookup returns CDR1 SGHNT and CDR2 YYREEE (reference sequence). The CDR3 spans 15 residues. Trimming left V 4 bases short and J 2 bases short, with 16 bases between.

The chain joins TRBV19 to TRBJ1-1; weak D call: TRBD1 (6 bases). The CDR3 is 17 amino acids. Trimming removed 3 bases at V and 0 bases at J, with 17 bases between. Germline lookup yields CDR1 LNHDA and CDR2 SQIVND (reference sequence). As DNA, the CDR3 is TGTGCCAGTAGTATTGGGACATTTCCCCTTATGAACACTGAAGCTTTCTTT. Amino acid sequence: CASSIGTFPLMNTEAFF.

The gene calls are TRBV15 and TRBJ2-3, with D perhaps matching TRBD1 or TRBD2 (5 bases each). Germline V gene sequence: CDR1 LNHNV, CDR2 YYDKDF (reference sequence). This CDR3 is built from 16 residues. V shed 0 bases and J shed 5 bases, with 15 bases lying between them. Written as DNA, the CDR3 is TGTGCCACCAGCAGAGAAAGTAGGGGAGCCGGAGATACGCAGTATTTT. The encoded protein is CATSRESRGAGDTQYF.

The chain couples TRBV7-9 to TRBJ2-1; possible D gene TRBD2, 6 bases. Looked up from germline, CDR1 is SEHNR and CDR2 is FQNEAQ (reference sequence). The CDR3 runs to 12 residues. Deletions cut 5 bases from V and 11 bases from J, with 13 bases between. The CDR3, as DNA: TGTGCCAGCAGCACCCTGGAGGGAAAGCAGTTCTTC. This translates into CASSTLEGKQFF.

The chain joins TRBV27 to TRBJ2-1; D might be TRBD2 (5 bases). The CDR3 covers 16 residues. CDR1 and CDR2 (germline): MNHEY, SMNVEV (reference sequence). V was pared by 5 bases and J by 6 bases, with 20 bases between. In DNA form, the CDR3 reads TGTGCCAGCAGTCTCGGCTCCGGGAAAGTCCGCAATGAGCAGTTCTTC. Its translation: CASSLGSGKVRNEQFF.

The CDR3 region has the DNA TGCGCCAGCAGCCTGGCGGGTTCTAGCACAGATACGCAGTATTTT. This gives the protein CASSLAGSSTDTQYF. V gene TRBV4-3 combines with J gene TRBJ2-3; a possible D gene is TRBD2 (5 bases). Germline CDR1 is LGHNA and CDR2 is YSLEER. There are 15 residues in the CDR3. V lost 4 bases, J lost 0 bases, and 11 bases lay in between.

V usage is TRBV7-9 and J usage is TRBJ2-1; TRBD2 might be the D (5 bases). This CDR3 has 15 residues. Trimming took off 5 bases at V and 5 bases at J, with 16 bases between the two ends. The germline CDR1 and CDR2 sequences are SEHNR and FQNEAQ (reference sequence). The DNA of the CDR3 is TGTGCCAGCAGCCTCGGGGTAGCGAGAAACAATGAGCAGTTCTTC. Protein sequence: CASSLGVARNNEQFF.

V usage is TRBV7-2 and J usage is TRBJ1-2, with 7 bases aligning to TRBD1. Germline CDR1 is SGHTA and CDR2 is FQGNSA. CDR3 size: 14 residues. V gave up 5 bases and J gave up 4 bases; unmatched junction bases: 7. CDR3 loop: CASSLGRGPYGYTF. CDR3 in DNA: TGTGCCAGCAGCCTCGGGAGGGGGCCCTATGGCTACACCTTC.